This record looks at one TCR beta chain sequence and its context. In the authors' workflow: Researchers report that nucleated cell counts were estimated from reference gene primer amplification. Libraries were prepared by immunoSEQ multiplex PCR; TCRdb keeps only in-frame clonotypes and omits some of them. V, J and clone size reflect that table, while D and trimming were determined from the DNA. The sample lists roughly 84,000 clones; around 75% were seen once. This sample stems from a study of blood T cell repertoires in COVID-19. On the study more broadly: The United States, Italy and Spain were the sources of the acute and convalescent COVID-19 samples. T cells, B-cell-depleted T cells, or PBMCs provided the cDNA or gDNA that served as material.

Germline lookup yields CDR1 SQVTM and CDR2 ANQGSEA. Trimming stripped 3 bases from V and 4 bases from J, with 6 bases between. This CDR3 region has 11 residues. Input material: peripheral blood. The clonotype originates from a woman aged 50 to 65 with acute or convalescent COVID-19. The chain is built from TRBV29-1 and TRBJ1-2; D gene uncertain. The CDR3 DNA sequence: TGCAGCGTTGAGGGCCCCTATGGCTACACCTTC. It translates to CSVEGPYGYTF.